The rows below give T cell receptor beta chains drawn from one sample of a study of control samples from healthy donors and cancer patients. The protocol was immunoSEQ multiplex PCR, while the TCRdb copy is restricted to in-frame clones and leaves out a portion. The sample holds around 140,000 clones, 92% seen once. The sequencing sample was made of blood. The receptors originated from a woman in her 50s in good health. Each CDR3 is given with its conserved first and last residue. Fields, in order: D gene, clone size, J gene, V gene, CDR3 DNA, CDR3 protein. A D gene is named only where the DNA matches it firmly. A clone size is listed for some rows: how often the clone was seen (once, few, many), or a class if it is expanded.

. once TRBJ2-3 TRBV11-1 TGTGCCAGCAGCTTAAATGGCTGGAATACAGATACGCAGTATTTT CASSLNGWNTDTQYF
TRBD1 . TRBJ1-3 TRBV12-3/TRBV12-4 TGTGCCAGTGACAGGGCTGGAAACACCATATATTTT CASDRAGNTIYF
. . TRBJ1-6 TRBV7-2 TGTGCCAGCAGCTCACCTACGGCGGTCTCACCCCTCCACTTT CASSSPTAVSPLHF
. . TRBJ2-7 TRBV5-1 TGCGCCAGCAGCTTGGGGCCGGGTTCGTTATCCTACGAGCAGTACTTC CASSLGPGSLSYEQYF
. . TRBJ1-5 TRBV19 TGTGCCAGTAGTCCTGACCGGAATAGTCAGCCCCAGCATTTT CASSPDRNSQPQHF
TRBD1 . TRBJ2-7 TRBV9 TGTGCCAGCAGCAAGGGACAGACCTACGAGCAGTACTTC CASSKGQTYEQYF
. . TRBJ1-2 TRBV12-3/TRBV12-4 TGTGCCAGCAGTTTACTCGCGACAGGATCCTACACCTTC CASSLLATGSYTF
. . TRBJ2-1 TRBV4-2 TGTGCCAGCAGCCAAGATGGAGGGGAGCAGTTCTTC CASSQDGGEQFF
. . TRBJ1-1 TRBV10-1 TGCGCCAGCAGTGATTGGGGGAACACTGAAGCTTTCTTT CASSDWGNTEAFF
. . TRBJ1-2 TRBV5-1 TGCGCCAGTTCCGAAACCCCACAGTCCTATGGCTACACCTTC CASSETPQSYGYTF
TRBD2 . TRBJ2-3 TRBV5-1 TGCGCCAGCAGCTTACTAGCGGGAAGCACAGATACGCAGTATTTT CASSLLAGSTDTQYF
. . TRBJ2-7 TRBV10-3 TGTGCCATCAGTGAGTCTATGACAGGTACCTACGAGCAGTACTTC CAISESMTGTYEQYF
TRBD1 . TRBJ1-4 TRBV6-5 TGTGCCAGCGGAGGGCGGGGACAGGGACGAGAAAAACTGTTTTTT CASGGRGQGREKLFF
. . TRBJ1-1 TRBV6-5 TGTGCCAGCAGCCCATGGGAGAACACTGAAGCTTTCTTT CASSPWENTEAFF
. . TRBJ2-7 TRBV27 TGTGCCAGCAGCCAACTCGGGATTCCTTCCTACGAGCAGTACTTC CASSQLGIPSYEQYF
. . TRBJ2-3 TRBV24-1 TGTGCCACCAGTGTAGGGGGAGGCCCCCAGTATTTT CATSVGGGPQYF
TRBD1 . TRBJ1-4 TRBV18 TGTGCCAGCTCACCGACCGGGACAGGAAATGAAAAACTGTTTTTT CASSPTGTGNEKLFF
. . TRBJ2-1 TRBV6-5 TGTGCCAGCGTAAAGGTCGAATACAATGAGCAGTTCTTC CASVKVEYNEQFF
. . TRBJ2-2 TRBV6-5 TGTGCCAGCAGTTACTCGAATCCGAGCACCGGGGAGCTGTTTTTT CASSYSNPSTGELFF
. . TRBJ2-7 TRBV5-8 TGTGCCAGCAGCTTGTTAAACAGAGACTACGAGCAGTACTTC CASSLLNRDYEQYF
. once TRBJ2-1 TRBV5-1 TGCGCCAGCAGCCCAACTTACAATGAGCAGTTCTTC CASSPTYNEQFF
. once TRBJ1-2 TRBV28 TGTGCCAGCAGTTTCCCCCCCGGGGGAGGCTATGGCTACACCTTC CASSFPPGGGYGYTF
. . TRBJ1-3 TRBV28 TGTGCCAGCCGGTGGGGGGCGGGCTCCTCTGGAAACACCATATATTTT CASRWGAGSSGNTIYF
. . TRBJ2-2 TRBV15 TGTGCCACCAGCGGAGGGCAGATTACCGGGGAGCTGTTTTTT CATSGGQITGELFF
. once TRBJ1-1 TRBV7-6 TGTGCCAGCAGCTTAGCGCGTCAGGCATCGAACACTGAAGCTTTCTTT CASSLARQASNTEAFF
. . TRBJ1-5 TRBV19 TGTGCCAGTAGTATAAGCGGGGCCGATCAGCCCCAGCATTTT CASSISGADQPQHF
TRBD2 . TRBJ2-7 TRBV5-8 TGTGCCAGCAGCTTTAGCGGGACATTCTCCTACGAGCAGTACTTC CASSFSGTFSYEQYF
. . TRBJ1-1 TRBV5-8 TGTGCCAGCAGCTTGGAAGAGCGGGGAACGGCTGAAGCTTTCTTT CASSLEERGTAEAFF
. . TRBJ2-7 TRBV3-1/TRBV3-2 TGTGCCAGCAGCTGGGTTTCAGGCGGGGCCGAGCAGTACTTC CASSWVSGGAEQYF
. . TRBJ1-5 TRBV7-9 TGTGCCAGCAGCTTGACAGGCAATCAGCCCCAGCATTTT CASSLTGNQPQHF
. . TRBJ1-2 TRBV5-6 TGTGCCAGCAGCTTGAGAGTGTACTATGGCTACACCTTC CASSLRVYYGYTF
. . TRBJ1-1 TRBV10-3 TGTGCCATCAGGCGCCCCGCGGACACTGAAGCTTTCTTT CAIRRPADTEAFF
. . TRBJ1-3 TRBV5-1 TGCGCCAGCAGCTTGTCGGGCAGGGCCAACACCATATATTTT CASSLSGRANTIYF
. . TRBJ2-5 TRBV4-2 TGTGCCAGCAGCCAAGATTCCGGTCGAGGCAGGGAGACCCAGTACTTC CASSQDSGRGRETQYF
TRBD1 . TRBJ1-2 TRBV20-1 TGCAGTGCTGGGGACAGGGGGCTCAGCACCTTC CSAGDRGLSTF
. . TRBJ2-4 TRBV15 TGTGCCACCAGCAGAGTGATTCAAGGTACCGGGGCCAAAAACATTCAGTACTTC CATSRVIQGTGAKNIQYF
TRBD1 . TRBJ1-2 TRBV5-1 TGCGCCAGCAGCTTGGTTGGAGGGGGCAGCTATGGCTACACCTTC CASSLVGGGSYGYTF
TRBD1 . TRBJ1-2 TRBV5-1 TGCGCCAGCAGCTTGGCCGCTAACAGGGGGAGTAATGGCTACACCTTC CASSLAANRGSNGYTF
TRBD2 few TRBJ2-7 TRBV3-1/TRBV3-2 TGTGCCAGCAGCCAAGGGGGACTAGCGGGCGACGAGCAGTACTTC CASSQGGLAGDEQYF
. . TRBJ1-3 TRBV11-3 TGTGCCAGCCTAGGGGGAGGAAACACCATATATTTT CASLGGGNTIYF